Below, 10 T cell receptor beta chains from the same sample are listed, as sequenced in a study of OX40 agonist ivuxolimab in advanced cancers. Profiling relied on immunoSEQ multiplex PCR, and the TCRdb table lists in-frame clones only, not all of them. Of some 16,000 clones listed, approximately 77% are singletons. The sample was CD4+ or CD8+ T cells sorted from blood, taken in a trial of the OX40 agonist ivuxolimab. These receptors came from an adult with an advanced solid tumor such as melanoma, head and neck, liver or kidney cancer.

This clone was counted a few times. The rearrangement joins TRBV10-3 to TRBJ2-5; no reliable D call. Germline CDR1 is ENHRY and CDR2 is SYGVKD. This CDR3 is built from 14 residues. V lost 5 bases to trimming and J lost 2 bases, with 12 bases between them. CDR3 DNA sequence: TGTGCCATCAGTTTACAACCGAAACAAGAGACCCAGTACTTC. It codes for CAISLQPKQETQYF.

V is TRBV27 and J is TRBJ1-1; 7 positions match TRBD1. The CDR3 is made up of 14 amino acids. V shed 2 bases, J shed 5 bases, and the junction held 5 bases outside the gene matches. Germline V gene data show CDR1 as MNHEY and CDR2 as SMNVEV (reference sequence). This CDR3 reads CASSLEGAWTEAFF. The DNA for the CDR3 is TGTGCCAGCAGTTTAGAGGGGGCATGGACTGAAGCTTTCTTT.

The chain links TRBV5-6 to TRBJ1-2; D unresolved. Germline-derived CDR1 and CDR2 are SGHDT and YYEEEE. With 1 base removed from V and 4 bases from J, the gap between germline ends came to 8 bases. This CDR3 comprises 13 residues. CDR3 sequence reads: CASSLLGFYGYTF. In nucleotides, the CDR3 is TGTGCCAGCAGCTTGTTGGGATTCTATGGCTACACCTTC. The whole variable domain, filled in from reference TRBV5-6 and TRBJ1-2, reads DAGVTQSPTHLIKTRGQQVTLRCSPKSGHDTVSWYQQALGQGPQFIFQYYEEEERQRGNFPDRFSGHQFPNYSSELNVNALLLGDSALYLCASSLLGFYGYTFGSGTRLTVV.

This sequence joins TRBV7-9 and TRBJ2-5, with a tentative D call TRBD2 (5 bases). Germline V gene lookup returns CDR1 SEHNR and CDR2 FQNEAQ (reference sequence). Trimming took 3 bases from V and 1 from J, leaving 6 bases between them. CDR3 length: 13 residues. Here the CDR3 DNA reads TGTGCCAGCAGCTTGACTACCCAAGAGACCCAGTACTTC. The encoded protein is CASSLTTQETQYF.

This clone was seen a few times. The chain combines TRBV6-5 with TRBJ1-6; D is uncertain. The V gene lost 6 bases and the J gene lost 6 bases, with 6 bases spanning the gap. This CDR3 comprises 12 residues. Germline CDR1 reads MNHEY; CDR2 reads SVGAGI. CDR3 in DNA: TGTGCCAGCAGGGTTACTAATTCACCCCTCCACTTT. Translated: CASRVTNSPLHF.

CDR3 bases: TGTGCCAGCAGCTTTGCAGCTGACACTGAAGCTTTCTTT. This translates into CASSFAADTEAFF. The chain joins TRBV5-4 to TRBJ1-1; D is uncertain. The CDR3 spans 13 residues. Per the germline V gene, CDR1 is SGHNT and CDR2 is YYREEE (reference sequence). Trimming left V 2 bases short and J 3 bases short, with 8 bases between.

By sample share, this clone is medium-sized. The J gene is TRBJ2-2, the V gene TRBV19, with D unresolved. Trimming shortened V by 2 bases and J by 3 bases, and 4 bases separated the two germline ends. The CDR3 consists of 13 residues. Germline loops: CDR1 LNHDA, CDR2 SQIVND (reference sequence). The CDR3 reads CASSIQDTGELFF. The DNA for the CDR3 is TGTGCCAGTAGTATACAGGACACCGGGGAGCTGTTTTTT. Filled out from reference TRBV19 and TRBJ2-2, the complete variable domain reads DGGITQSPKYLFRKEGQNVTLSCEQNLNHDAMYWYRQDPGQGLRLIYYSQIVNDFQKGDIAEGYSVSREKKESFPLTVTSAQKNPTAFYLCASSIQDTGELFFGEGSRLTVL.

V gene TRBV5-6 combines with J gene TRBJ1-5, with a possible D match to TRBD1 (5 bases). Germline CDR1 reads SGHDT; CDR2 reads YYEEEE. Trimming removed 0 bases from V and 7 bases from J, with 11 bases in between. This CDR3 spans 14 amino acids. In nucleotides, the CDR3 is TGTGCCAGCAGCTTGGCCGTGGGGGACCAGCCCCAGCATTTT. Encoded protein: CASSLAVGDQPQHF. Based on the CDR3 plus reference TRBV5-6 and TRBJ1-5, the full variable domain is DAGVTQSPTHLIKTRGQQVTLRCSPKSGHDTVSWYQQALGQGPQFIFQYYEEEERQRGNFPDRFSGHQFPNYSSELNVNALLLGDSALYLCASSLAVGDQPQHFGDGTRLSIL.

This rearrangement joins TRBV5-7 to TRBJ1-2; possibly TRBD1 for D (5 bases). TRBV5-7 falls under the ORF class, with uncertain function. The CDR3 is made up of 14 amino acids. V was trimmed by 1 base and J by 4 bases, leaving 11 bases between them. CDR3 bases: TGTGCCAGCAGCTTGCGGGGGGATAGCTATGGCTACACCTTC. Translating gives CASSLRGDSYGYTF.

This chain links TRBV19 with TRBJ1-5; tentative D call: TRBD1 (6 bases). Germline-derived CDR1 and CDR2 are LNHDA and SQIVND (reference sequence). Trimming pared 2 bases from V and 5 bases from J, leaving 10 bases between. The CDR3 runs to 14 residues. CDR3 loop: CASSIWAGDQPQHF. In DNA, the CDR3 is TGTGCCAGTAGTATATGGGCAGGGGATCAGCCCCAGCATTTT.